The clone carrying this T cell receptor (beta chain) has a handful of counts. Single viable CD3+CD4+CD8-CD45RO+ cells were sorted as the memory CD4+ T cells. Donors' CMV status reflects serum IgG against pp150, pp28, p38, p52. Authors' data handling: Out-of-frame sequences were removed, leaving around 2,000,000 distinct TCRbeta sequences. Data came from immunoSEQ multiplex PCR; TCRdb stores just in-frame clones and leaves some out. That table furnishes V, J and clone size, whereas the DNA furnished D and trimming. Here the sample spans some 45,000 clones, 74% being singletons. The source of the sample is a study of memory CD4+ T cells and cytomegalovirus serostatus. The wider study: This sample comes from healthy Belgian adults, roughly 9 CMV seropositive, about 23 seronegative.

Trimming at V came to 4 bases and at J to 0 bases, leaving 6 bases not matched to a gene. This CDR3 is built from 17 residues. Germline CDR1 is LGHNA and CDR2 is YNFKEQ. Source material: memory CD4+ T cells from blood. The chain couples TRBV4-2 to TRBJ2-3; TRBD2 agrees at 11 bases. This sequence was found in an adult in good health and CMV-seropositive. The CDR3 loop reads CASSPTSGDPSTDTQYF. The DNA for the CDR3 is TGTGCCAGCAGCCCGACTAGCGGGGATCCTAGCACAGATACGCAGTATTTT.